A selection of T cell receptor beta chains follows, all from one sample in a study of T cell responses to AZD1222 COVID-19 vaccine. Here immunoSEQ multiplex PCR was the method, and the copy in TCRdb shows in-frame clones only, minus some. Of some 130,000 clones in the sample, about 90% are singletons; the top ten hold over 6.5%. The sequenced sample was peripheral blood, obtained on day 0 of AZD1222 vaccination. The receptors were gathered from an adult in good health. The conserved cysteine and the conserved F or W are not part of the CDR3 here. A D gene is named only where the DNA matches it firmly.

.	TRBV2	TRBJ2-7	ASSEVYEQY
.	TRBV19	TRBJ1-2	ASSLPAGDGYT
TRBD2	TRBV27	TRBJ2-1	ASSLTSGSSYNEQF
.	TRBV28	TRBJ1-6	ASSLVGFQLNWPLH
.	TRBV5-3	TRBJ2-7	ARSSDGRFTYEQY
TRBD2	TRBV7-8	TRBJ2-2	ASSLALGLAAGELF
.	TRBV24-1	TRBJ2-7	ATSDGRAGAYEQY
.	TRBV27	TRBJ1-6	ASSPRSARGGDSPLH
.	TRBV7-8	TRBJ2-1	ASSSQGTSVYNEQF
TRBD2	TRBV6-4	TRBJ2-1	ASKREDSSYNEQF
TRBD1	TRBV6-2/TRBV6-3	TRBJ1-5	ASSFGQGSGQPQH
.	TRBV5-4	TRBJ2-5	ASSWTNQETQY
TRBD1	TRBV28	TRBJ2-3	ASHAQGASATDTQY
.	TRBV9	TRBJ1-4	ASSVAGSGGNEKLF
.	TRBV6-6	TRBJ2-4	ASRANRDFWNIQY
TRBD1	TRBV9	TRBJ2-7	ASSDAPRDRAPYEQY
.	TRBV24-1	TRBJ1-5	ATSQGFNQPQH
TRBD1	TRBV10-3	TRBJ1-1	AISRTDREGTEAF
.	TRBV9	TRBJ2-3	ASSSTPGEPADTQY
TRBD2	TRBV3-1/TRBV3-2	TRBJ2-7	ASSQDPSSGSQEQY
TRBD1	TRBV7-9	TRBJ2-7	ASSGTGAGEQY
TRBD2	TRBV10-3	TRBJ2-1	AISASGGVGNEQF
.	TRBV30	TRBJ1-6	AWSPWAGNSPLH
.	TRBV5-5	TRBJ1-1	ASAWDGTEAF
.	TRBV30	TRBJ2-2	AWRLVGTGELF
TRBD1	TRBV5-6	TRBJ2-7	ASSLFRQGARWEQY
.	TRBV3-1/TRBV3-2	TRBJ1-5	ASSQDLVSNQPQH
TRBD1	TRBV11-1	TRBJ1-1	ASSSRGDYTEAF
.	TRBV5-1	TRBJ2-7	ASSLSSSYEQY